The 29 T cell receptor beta chains below were found in one sample sequenced in a study of OX40 agonist ivuxolimab in advanced cancers. Produced via immunoSEQ multiplex PCR; TCRdb's table is partial and in-frame only. The sample has roughly 45,000 clones, around 87% seen once. The sequences come from CD4+ or CD8+ T cells sorted from blood, collected in a trial of the OX40 agonist ivuxolimab. All receptors derive from an adult with an advanced solid tumor such as melanoma, head and neck, liver or kidney cancer.

The sample holds a few counts of this clone. The chain combines TRBV7-8 with TRBJ2-7; 8 nucleotides align to TRBD2. Losses at the gene ends were 5 bases for V and 0 bases for J; bases not matched to a gene: 3. The CDR3 has 14 residues. Germline CDR1 reads SGHVS; CDR2 reads FQNEAQ. DNA for the CDR3: TGTGCCAGCAGCGCCAGCGGGAGCTCCTACGAGCAGTACTTC. Residues: CASSASGSSYEQYF.

This chain uses TRBV29-1 with TRBJ1-2; D possibly corresponds to TRBD1 (6 bases). CDR1 SQVTM and CDR2 ANQGSEA come from the germline V gene. Trimming shortened V by 4 bases and J by 4 bases, and 13 bases separated the two germline ends. The CDR3 consists of 13 residues. The CDR3 coding sequence is TGCAGCGTTGGGGCAGGGGAGAGCTATGGCTACACCTTC. Translation: CSVGAGESYGYTF.

Here the CDR3 reads CASSSWTGSNQPQHF. Written as DNA, the CDR3 is TGTGCCAGCAGTTCCTGGACAGGGTCCAATCAGCCCCAGCATTTT. This chain uses TRBV6-1 with TRBJ1-5; 8 bases are a match to TRBD1. CDR1 MNHNS and CDR2 SASEGT come from the germline V gene. The V gene end was trimmed by 5 bases and the J gene end by 3 bases; junction bases not matched to a gene: 6. CDR3 size: 15 residues.

The V and J genes are TRBV11-2 and TRBJ2-3; D not resolved. Looked up from germline, CDR1 is SGHAT and CDR2 is FQNNGV. CDR3 length: 14 residues. The V and J ends lost 2 bases and 1 base respectively, with 7 bases between them. The CDR3 DNA sequence: TGTGCCAGCAGCTTAACCTCGGGCACAGATACGCAGTATTTT. As protein: CASSLTSGTDTQYF.

Judged by abundance, this clone is medium-sized. The CDR3 nucleotides are TGTGCCAGCAGCTTAGACCCGGGGCGGGGTGGCTACACCTTC. Protein product: CASSLDPGRGGYTF. The chain carries TRBV11-2 and TRBJ1-2; D possibly corresponds to TRBD1 (5 bases). Trimming took 0 bases from V and 7 from J, leaving 12 bases between them. CDR3 length: 14 amino acids. CDR1 and CDR2 (germline): SGHAT, FQNNGV.

J is TRBJ1-2 and V is TRBV7-9, with no clear D. The CDR3 loop spans 13 amino acids. The ends were cut back, 0 bases at V and 5 bases at J, with 7 bases in the middle. Germline V lookup: CDR1 SEHNR, CDR2 FQNEAQ (reference sequence). The CDR3 DNA sequence: TGTGCCAGCAGCTTAGCGGCGGCTTATGGCTACACCTTC. It is translated as CASSLAAAYGYTF. The whole variable domain, filled in from reference TRBV7-9 and TRBJ1-2, reads DTGVSQNPRHKITKRGQNVTFRCDPISEHNRLYWYRQTLGQGPEFLTYFQNEAQLEKSRLLSDRFSAERPKGSFSTLEIQRTEQGDSAMYLCASSLAAAYGYTFGSGTRLTVV.

The chain couples TRBV28 to TRBJ1-4, with 10 bases aligning to TRBD1. Germline V gives CDR1 MDHEN, CDR2 SYDVKM. With 5 bases clipped from V and 8 bases from J, the junction kept 8 bases outside the gene matches. CDR3 length: 15 residues. CDR3 nucleotides: TGTGCCAGCAGTCGCCCGACAGGGGGCCGGGAAAAACTGTTTTTT. Its protein product is CASSRPTGGREKLFF.

This clone has a single count. The rearrangement links TRBV19 to TRBJ2-3; the D gene is possibly TRBD1 (6 bases). The CDR3 totals 14 residues. Trimming shortened V by 7 bases and J by 1 base, and 12 bases separated the two germline ends. In germline, CDR1 is LNHDA, CDR2 SQIVND (reference sequence). CDR3 nucleotide sequence: TGTGCCAGTACCTCTGCAGGGGGCACAGATACGCAGTATTTT. This codes for CASTSAGGTDTQYF.

The chain joins TRBV18 to TRBJ2-1; tentative D call: TRBD2 (7 bases). Trimming took off 0 bases at V and 1 base at J, with 16 bases between the two ends. Germline CDR1 KGHSH, CDR2 LQKENI. The CDR3 loop spans 18 amino acids. CDR3 residues: CASSPPNAGAISYNEQFF. CDR3 nucleotides: TGTGCCAGCTCACCACCTAACGCGGGGGCCATTTCCTACAATGAGCAGTTCTTC.

V usage is TRBV28 and J usage is TRBJ2-5, with 12 bases identical to TRBD1. The CDR3 is made up of 17 amino acids. CDR1 MDHEN and CDR2 SYDVKM come from the germline V gene. V was pared by 2 bases and J by 6 bases, with 10 bases of the junction left unmatched. The CDR3 region is CASSLSWGQGALQTQYF. For the CDR3, the DNA is TGTGCCAGCAGTTTAAGCTGGGGACAGGGGGCGTTACAGACCCAGTACTTC.

The chain joins TRBV4-1 to TRBJ1-2; 7 nucleotides match TRBD1. Germline V gives CDR1 MGHRA, CDR2 YSYEKL. The CDR3 length is 14 residues. Germline trimming cut 3 bases from V and 6 bases from J; bases unmatched to any gene: 7. CDR3: CASSQNTGDHGYTF. Here the CDR3 DNA reads TGCGCCAGCAGCCAGAATACAGGGGACCATGGCTACACCTTC.

The rearrangement links TRBV27 to TRBJ2-7, with TRBD2 matching 8 bases. The CDR3 totals 14 residues. Trimming cost V 5 bases and J 3 bases; bases outside gene matches: 6. CDR1 and CDR2 from the germline V gene are MNHEY and SMNVEV (reference sequence). In DNA, the CDR3 is TGTGCCAGCAGTCCCGGGGGGGGCGGCTACGAGCAGTACTTC. Translated, it gives CASSPGGGGYEQYF.

The J gene is TRBJ1-4, the V gene TRBV29-1; D is possibly TRBD1 (5 bases). Germline V gene data show CDR1 as SQVTM and CDR2 as ANQGSEA. The CDR3 consists of 12 residues. V was pared by 7 bases and J by 4 bases, with 10 bases between. The CDR3 sequence: CSALGLNEKLFF. CDR3 bases: TGCAGCGCCTTGGGGCTTAATGAAAAACTGTTTTTT.

The chain recombines TRBV5-4 with TRBJ1-1, with a weak D call TRBD1 (6 bases). The CDR3 spans 16 residues. Germline V gene data show CDR1 as SGHNT and CDR2 as YYREEE (reference sequence). Between the trimmed V and J ends, which lost 0 bases and 0 bases, there was a span of 12 bases. The CDR3 sequence is CASSLGAGVMNTEAFF. Written as DNA, the CDR3 is TGTGCCAGCAGCTTGGGTGCAGGGGTAATGAACACTGAAGCTTTCTTT.

This chain links TRBV6-1 with TRBJ2-5; D is unresolved. The J call could be wrong; TRBJ2-7 is a better fit for the DNA end. Per germline, CDR1 MNHNS and CDR2 SASEGT. The CDR3 has 13 residues. CDR3 amino acids: CASSEFSRHEQYF. As DNA, the CDR3 is TGTGCCAGCAGTGAGTTTTCGCGGCACGAGCAGTACTTC.

The chain joins TRBV5-1 to TRBJ2-4, with 10 bases aligning to TRBD2. The CDR3 consists of 15 residues. Germline V gives CDR1 SGHRS, CDR2 YFSETQ. V gave up 0 bases and J gave up 5 bases; unmatched junction bases: 2. The CDR3 region has the DNA TGCGCCAGCAGCTTGGTAGGGACTAGCGAAAACATTCAGTACTTC. Translated: CASSLVGTSENIQYF.

The chain links TRBV10-1 to TRBJ2-3; the D gene is possibly TRBD1 (6 bases). With 4 bases removed from V and 6 bases from J, the gap between germline ends came to 11 bases. This CDR3 is 13 amino acids long. Germline CDR1 and CDR2: WNHNN and SYGVQD (reference sequence). The CDR3, as DNA: TGCGCCAGCAGTGGCCCTCAGGGGGATACGCAGTATTTT. Residues: CASSGPQGDTQYF.

This chain joins TRBV5-4 and TRBJ2-7; TRBD2 agrees at 9 bases. V shed 0 bases, J shed 3 bases, and the junction held 4 bases outside the gene matches. The CDR3 has 15 amino acids. CDR1 and CDR2 (germline): SGHNT, YYREEE (reference sequence). The CDR3 region is CASSLDGGGVYEQYF. The CDR3 DNA sequence: TGTGCCAGCAGCTTGGATGGCGGGGGGGTCTACGAGCAGTACTTC.

This chain links TRBV28 with TRBJ1-4; TRBD1 might be the D (5 bases). CDR1 is MDHEN and CDR2 is SYDVKM in the germline V gene. Trimming cost V 5 bases and J 8 bases, with 15 bases left between them. The CDR3 runs 14 residues. The CDR3 coding sequence is TGTGCCAGCAGTACAGGCGTTTTTTTGGAAAAACTGTTTTTT. Translation gives CASSTGVFLEKLFF.

V gene TRBV6-5 combines with J gene TRBJ1-6; 7 bases line up with TRBD1. The CDR3 totals 15 residues. V was clipped by 7 bases and J by 4 bases; unmatched bases: 7. Germline V CDR1 and CDR2: MNHEY, SVGAGI. CDR3 nucleotides: TGTGCCAGCACCAAAACGGGACAGTATAATTCACCCCTCCACTTT. It specifies CASTKTGQYNSPLHF.

The chain links TRBV2 to TRBJ2-7; TRBD2 matches at 8 bases. Germline values: CDR1 SNHLY, CDR2 FYNNEI. The CDR3 is 14 residues long. V shed 6 bases and J 3 bases; nucleotides not matched to a gene: 7. The CDR3 nucleotides are TGTGCCAGCAGCACGACTAGCGCAAACTACGAGCAGTACTTC. Translated: CASSTTSANYEQYF.

In its sample, this clone was seen a few times. The chain is built from TRBV2 and TRBJ1-2; D remains unclear. Between the trimmed V and J ends, which lost 4 bases and 8 bases, there was a span of 14 bases. The CDR3 contains 13 residues. The germline CDR1 and CDR2 sequences are SNHLY and FYNNEI. The CDR3 is CASSVGGIRGYTF. The CDR3 DNA follows: TGTGCCAGCAGTGTGGGAGGGATACGCGGCTACACCTTC.

The chain uses TRBV4-2 and TRBJ1-2; D is unclear. Germline CDR1 and CDR2: LGHNA and YNFKEQ. V lost 2 bases to trimming and J lost 2 bases, with 0 bases between them. The CDR3 is made up of 11 amino acids. CDR3 protein: CASSQNYGYTF. The DNA of the CDR3 is TGTGCCAGCAGCCAAAACTATGGCTACACCTTC.

The V and J genes are TRBV5-5 and TRBJ2-1; 7 bases match TRBD1. From germline, CDR1 is SGHKS and CDR2 YYEKEE (reference sequence). The CDR3 loop spans 17 amino acids. The J segment lost 6 bases and the V segment lost 1 base, leaving 13 bases of the junction unmatched. Here the CDR3 DNA reads TGTGCCAGCAGCTTGTTACTAATAGCCGGGACAGTCAATGAGCAGTTCTTC. Its protein product is CASSLLLIAGTVNEQFF.

This chain links TRBV5-8 with TRBJ1-6, with TRBD1 matching over 9 bases. This CDR3 is 15 amino acids long. The V segment lost 0 bases and the J segment 10 bases; nucleotides outside the gene matches: 5. CDR1 is SGHTS and CDR2 is YDEGEE in the germline V gene. The CDR3 loop is CASSLGGTGLSPLHF. The CDR3 DNA sequence: TGTGCCAGCAGCTTGGGGGGGACAGGGTTATCACCCCTCCACTTT.

This chain joins TRBV6-1 and TRBJ1-2; the D gene is possibly TRBD1 (5 bases). The CDR3 runs 13 residues. Germline CDR1 MNHNS, CDR2 SASEGT. With 4 bases removed from V and 4 bases from J, the gap between germline ends came to 10 bases. The CDR3 here is CASSGRDLYGYTF. In DNA form, the CDR3 reads TGTGCCAGCAGTGGCCGGGACCTCTATGGCTACACCTTC.

The chain is built from TRBV7-3 and TRBJ2-2, with unresolved D. This CDR3 has 15 amino acids. Germline lookup yields CDR1 SGHTA and CDR2 FQGTGA. Trimming removed 3 bases at V and 0 bases at J, with 8 bases between. The CDR3 region is CASSFTRSNTGELFF. CDR3 DNA: TGTGCCAGCAGCTTTACGCGGTCGAACACCGGGGAGCTGTTTTTT.

The chain couples TRBV5-4 to TRBJ2-4; D is perhaps TRBD1 (6 bases). CDR3 length: 11 amino acids. V gave up 4 bases and J gave up 13 bases, with 12 bases separating them. The germline V gene encodes CDR1 SGHNT and CDR2 YYREEE (reference sequence). The CDR3, as DNA: TGTGCCAGCAGCAATCCGGGACAACAGTACTTC. This encodes CASSNPGQQYF.

This chain links TRBV5-5 with TRBJ2-3; 7 bases align to TRBD1. The junction had 6 bases not matched to a gene; V was cut back by 5 bases and J by 0 bases. CDR1 is SGHKS and CDR2 is YYEKEE in the germline V gene (reference sequence). The CDR3 contains 15 residues. The CDR3, as DNA: TGTGCCAGCAGAATGGACAGGCCAAGCACAGATACGCAGTATTTT. Encoded protein: CASRMDRPSTDTQYF.